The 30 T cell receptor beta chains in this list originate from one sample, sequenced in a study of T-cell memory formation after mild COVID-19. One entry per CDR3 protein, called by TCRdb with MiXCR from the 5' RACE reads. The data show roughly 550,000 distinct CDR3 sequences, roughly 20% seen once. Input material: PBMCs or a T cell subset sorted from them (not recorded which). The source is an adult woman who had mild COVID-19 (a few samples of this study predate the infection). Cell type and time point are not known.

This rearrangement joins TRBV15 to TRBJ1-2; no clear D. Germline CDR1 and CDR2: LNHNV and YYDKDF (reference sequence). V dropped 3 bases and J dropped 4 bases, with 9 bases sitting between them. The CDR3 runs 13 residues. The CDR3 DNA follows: TGTGCCACCAGCAGTGGTCAGGCCTATGGCTACACCTTC. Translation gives CATSSGQAYGYTF.

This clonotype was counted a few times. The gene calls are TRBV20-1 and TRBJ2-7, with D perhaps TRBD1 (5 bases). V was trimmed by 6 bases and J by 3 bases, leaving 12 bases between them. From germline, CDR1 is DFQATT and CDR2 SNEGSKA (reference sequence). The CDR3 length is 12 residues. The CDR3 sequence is CSALSRGYEQYF. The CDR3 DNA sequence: TGCAGTGCCTTAAGTAGGGGCTACGAGCAGTACTTC.

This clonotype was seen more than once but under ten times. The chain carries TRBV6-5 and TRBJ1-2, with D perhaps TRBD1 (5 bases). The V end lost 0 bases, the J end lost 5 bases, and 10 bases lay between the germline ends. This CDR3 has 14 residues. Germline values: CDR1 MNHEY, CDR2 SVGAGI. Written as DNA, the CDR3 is TGTGCCAGCAGTTACTCCCCAGGGCCTTATGGCTACACCTTC. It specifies CASSYSPGPYGYTF.

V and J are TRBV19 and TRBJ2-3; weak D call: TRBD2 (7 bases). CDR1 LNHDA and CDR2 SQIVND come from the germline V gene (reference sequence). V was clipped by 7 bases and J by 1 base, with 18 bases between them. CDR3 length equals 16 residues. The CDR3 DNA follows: TGTGCCAGTAACCCAGGAACAGGGAGGGGCACAGATACGCAGTATTTT. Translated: CASNPGTGRGTDTQYF.

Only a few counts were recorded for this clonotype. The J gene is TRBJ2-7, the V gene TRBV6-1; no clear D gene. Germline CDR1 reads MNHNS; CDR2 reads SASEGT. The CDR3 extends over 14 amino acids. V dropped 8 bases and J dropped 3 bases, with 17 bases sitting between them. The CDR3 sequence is CASEGQTSFYEQYF. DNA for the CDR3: TGTGCCAGCGAAGGGCAGACTTCCTTCTACGAGCAGTACTTC.

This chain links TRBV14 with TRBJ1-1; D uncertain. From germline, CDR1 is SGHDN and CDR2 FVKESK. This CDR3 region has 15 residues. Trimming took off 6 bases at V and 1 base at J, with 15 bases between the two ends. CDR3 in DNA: TGTGCCAGCAGTCCCCCAGGCAGCCCGAACACTGAAGCTTTCTTT. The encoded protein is CASSPPGSPNTEAFF.

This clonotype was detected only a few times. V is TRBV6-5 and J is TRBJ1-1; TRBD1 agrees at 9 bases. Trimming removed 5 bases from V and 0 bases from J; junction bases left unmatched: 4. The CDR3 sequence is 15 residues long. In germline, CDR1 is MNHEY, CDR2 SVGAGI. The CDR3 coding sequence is TGTGCCAGCAGTAAGGACAGGGGCATGAACACTGAAGCTTTCTTT. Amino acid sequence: CASSKDRGMNTEAFF.

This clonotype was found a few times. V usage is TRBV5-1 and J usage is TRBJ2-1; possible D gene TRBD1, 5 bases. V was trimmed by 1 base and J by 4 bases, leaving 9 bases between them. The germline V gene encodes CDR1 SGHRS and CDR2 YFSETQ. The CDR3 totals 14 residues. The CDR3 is CASSLRSGYNEQFF. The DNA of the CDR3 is TGCGCCAGCAGCTTGCGCTCAGGGTACAATGAGCAGTTCTTC.

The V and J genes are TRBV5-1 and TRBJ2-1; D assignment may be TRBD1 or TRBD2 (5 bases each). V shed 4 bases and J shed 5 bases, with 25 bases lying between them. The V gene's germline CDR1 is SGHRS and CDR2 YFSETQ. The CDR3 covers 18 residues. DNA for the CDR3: TGCGCCAGCAGCGGGTGGGACCGCGCGAATGATTCTAACAATGAGCAGTTCTTC. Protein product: CASSGWDRANDSNNEQFF.

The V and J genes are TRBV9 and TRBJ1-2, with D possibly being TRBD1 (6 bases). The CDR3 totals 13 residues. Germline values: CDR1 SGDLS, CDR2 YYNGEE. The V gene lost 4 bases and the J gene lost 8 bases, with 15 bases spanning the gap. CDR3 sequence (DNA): TGTGCCAGCAGCCCCCAGGGGACCTGGGGCTACACCTTC. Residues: CASSPQGTWGYTF. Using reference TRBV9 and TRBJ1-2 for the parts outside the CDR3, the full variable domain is DSGVTQTPKHLITATGQRVTLRCSPRSGDLSVYWYQQSLDQGLQFLIQYYNGEERAKGNILERFSAQQFPDLHSELNLSSLELGDSALYFCASSPQGTWGYTFGSGTRLTVV.

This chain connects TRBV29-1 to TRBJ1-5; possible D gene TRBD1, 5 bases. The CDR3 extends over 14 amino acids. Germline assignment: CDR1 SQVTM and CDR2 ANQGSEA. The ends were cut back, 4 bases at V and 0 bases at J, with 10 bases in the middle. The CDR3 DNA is TGCAGCGTTGGGGAGGGGTCTAGCAATCAGCCCCAGCATTTT. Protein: CSVGEGSSNQPQHF.

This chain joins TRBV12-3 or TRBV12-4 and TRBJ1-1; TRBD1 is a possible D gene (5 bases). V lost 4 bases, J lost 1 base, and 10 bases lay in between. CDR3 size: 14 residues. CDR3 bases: TGTGCCAGCAGTTACGGACACAAGAACACTGAAGCTTTCTTT. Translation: CASSYGHKNTEAFF.

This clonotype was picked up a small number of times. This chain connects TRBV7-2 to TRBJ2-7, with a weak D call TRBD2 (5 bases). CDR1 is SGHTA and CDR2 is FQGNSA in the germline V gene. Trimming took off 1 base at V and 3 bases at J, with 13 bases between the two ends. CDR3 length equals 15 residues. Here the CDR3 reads CASSLGGGEGYEQYF. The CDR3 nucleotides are TGTGCCAGCAGCTTAGGGGGTGGAGAGGGCTACGAGCAGTACTTC.

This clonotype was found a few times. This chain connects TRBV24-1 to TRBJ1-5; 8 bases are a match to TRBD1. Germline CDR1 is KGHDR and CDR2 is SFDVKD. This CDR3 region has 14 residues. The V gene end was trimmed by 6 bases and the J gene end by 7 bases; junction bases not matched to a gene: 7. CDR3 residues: CATSRGAGGQPQHF. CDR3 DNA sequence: TGTGCCACCAGTAGAGGGGCAGGGGGCCAGCCCCAGCATTTT.

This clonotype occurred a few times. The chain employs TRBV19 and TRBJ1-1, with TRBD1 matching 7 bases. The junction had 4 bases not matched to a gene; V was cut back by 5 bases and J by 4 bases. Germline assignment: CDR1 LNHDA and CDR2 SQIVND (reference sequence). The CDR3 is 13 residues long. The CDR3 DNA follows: TGTGCCAGTAGTGACAGGGTCTCCACTGAAGCTTTCTTT. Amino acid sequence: CASSDRVSTEAFF.

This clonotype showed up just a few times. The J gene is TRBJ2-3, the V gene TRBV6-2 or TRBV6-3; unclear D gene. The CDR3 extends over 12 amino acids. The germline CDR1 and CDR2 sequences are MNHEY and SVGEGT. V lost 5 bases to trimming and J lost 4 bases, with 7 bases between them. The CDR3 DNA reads TGTGCCAGCAGTCAAAGACCAGATACGCAGTATTTT. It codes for CASSQRPDTQYF.

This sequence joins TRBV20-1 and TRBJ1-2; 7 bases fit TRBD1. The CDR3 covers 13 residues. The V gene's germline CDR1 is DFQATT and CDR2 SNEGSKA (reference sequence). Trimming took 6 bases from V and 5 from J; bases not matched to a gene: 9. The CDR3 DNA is TGCAGTGCCAGGGGGGACGGAAGTTATGGCTACACCTTC. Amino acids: CSARGDGSYGYTF.

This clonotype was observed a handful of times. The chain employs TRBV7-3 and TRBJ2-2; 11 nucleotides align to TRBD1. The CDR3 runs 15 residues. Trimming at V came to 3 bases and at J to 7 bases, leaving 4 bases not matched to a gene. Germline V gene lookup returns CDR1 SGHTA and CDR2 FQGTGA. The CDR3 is CASSFWTGGNGELFF. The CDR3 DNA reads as TGTGCCAGCAGCTTCTGGACAGGGGGCAACGGGGAGCTGTTTTTT.

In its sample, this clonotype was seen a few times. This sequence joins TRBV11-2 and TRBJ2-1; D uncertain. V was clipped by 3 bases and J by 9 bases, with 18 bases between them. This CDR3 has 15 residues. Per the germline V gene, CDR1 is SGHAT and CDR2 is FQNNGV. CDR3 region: CASSFPIERGGEQFF. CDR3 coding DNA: TGTGCCAGCAGCTTTCCAATTGAGCGAGGCGGTGAGCAGTTCTTC.

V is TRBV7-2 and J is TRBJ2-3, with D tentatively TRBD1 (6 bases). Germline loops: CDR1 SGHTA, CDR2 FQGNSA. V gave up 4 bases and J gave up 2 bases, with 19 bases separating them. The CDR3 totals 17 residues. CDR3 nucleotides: TGTGCCAGCAGCTCCTCGACAGGTTCCCTAAACACAGATACGCAGTATTTT. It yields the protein CASSSSTGSLNTDTQYF.

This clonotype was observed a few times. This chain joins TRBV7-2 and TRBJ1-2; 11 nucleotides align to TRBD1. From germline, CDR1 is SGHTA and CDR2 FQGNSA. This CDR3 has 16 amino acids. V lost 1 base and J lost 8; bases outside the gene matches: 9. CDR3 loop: CASSLGPGQGVIGYTF. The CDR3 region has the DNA TGTGCCAGCAGCTTAGGGCCGGGACAGGGGGTTATAGGCTACACCTTC.

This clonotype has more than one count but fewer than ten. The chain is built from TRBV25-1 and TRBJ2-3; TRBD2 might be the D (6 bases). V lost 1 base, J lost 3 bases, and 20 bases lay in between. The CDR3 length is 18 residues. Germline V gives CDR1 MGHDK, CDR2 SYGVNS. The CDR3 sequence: CASSESRELLGGTDTQYF. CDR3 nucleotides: TGTGCCAGCAGTGAATCACGCGAACTGTTGGGGGGAACAGATACGCAGTATTTT.

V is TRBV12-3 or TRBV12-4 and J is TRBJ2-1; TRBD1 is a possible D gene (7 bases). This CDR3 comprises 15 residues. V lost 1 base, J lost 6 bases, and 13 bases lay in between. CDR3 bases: TGTGCCAGCAGTTTAGGACAGGGAGGAGGCAATGAGCAGTTCTTC. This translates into CASSLGQGGGNEQFF.

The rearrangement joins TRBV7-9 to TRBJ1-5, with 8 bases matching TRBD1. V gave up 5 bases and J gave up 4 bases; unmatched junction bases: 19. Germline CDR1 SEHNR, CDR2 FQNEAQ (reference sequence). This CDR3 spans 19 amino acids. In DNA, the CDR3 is TGTGCCAGCAGCCACTGGACAGGGAGAATGGTACCCGGAAATCAGCCCCAGCATTTT. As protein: CASSHWTGRMVPGNQPQHF.

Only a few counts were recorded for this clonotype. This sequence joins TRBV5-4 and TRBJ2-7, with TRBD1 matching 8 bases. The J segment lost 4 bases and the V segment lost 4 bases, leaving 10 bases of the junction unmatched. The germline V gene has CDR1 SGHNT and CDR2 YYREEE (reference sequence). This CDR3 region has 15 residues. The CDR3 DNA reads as TGTGCCAGCAGCCCCACCCGGCAGGGGGCTTACGAGCAGTACTTC. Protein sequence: CASSPTRQGAYEQYF.

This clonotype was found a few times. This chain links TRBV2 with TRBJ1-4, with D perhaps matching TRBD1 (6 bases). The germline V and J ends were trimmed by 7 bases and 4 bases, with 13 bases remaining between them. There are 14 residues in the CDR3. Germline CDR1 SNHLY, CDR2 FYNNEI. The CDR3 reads CASNRQVNNEKLFF. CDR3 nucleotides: TGTGCCAGCAACCGACAGGTGAATAATGAAAAACTGTTTTTT. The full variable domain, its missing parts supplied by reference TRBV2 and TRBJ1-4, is EPEVTQTPSHQVTQMGQEVILRCVPISNHLYFYWYRQILGQKVEFLVSFYNNEISEKSEIFDDQFSVERPDGSNFTLKIRSTKLEDSAMYFCASNRQVNNEKLFFGSGTQLSVL.

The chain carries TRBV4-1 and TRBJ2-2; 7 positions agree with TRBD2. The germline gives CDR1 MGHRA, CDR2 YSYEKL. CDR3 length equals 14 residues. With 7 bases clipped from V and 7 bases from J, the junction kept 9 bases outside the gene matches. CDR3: CASTTGLIDGELFF. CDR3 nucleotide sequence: TGCGCCAGCACTACGGGACTAATCGACGGGGAGCTGTTTTTT.

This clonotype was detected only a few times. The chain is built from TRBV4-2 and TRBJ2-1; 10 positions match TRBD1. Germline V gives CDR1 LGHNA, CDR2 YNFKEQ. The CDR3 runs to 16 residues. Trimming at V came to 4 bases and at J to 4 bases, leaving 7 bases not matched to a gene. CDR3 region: CASSPDGTGEYNEQFF. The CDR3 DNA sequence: TGTGCCAGCAGCCCGGACGGGACAGGGGAATACAATGAGCAGTTCTTC.

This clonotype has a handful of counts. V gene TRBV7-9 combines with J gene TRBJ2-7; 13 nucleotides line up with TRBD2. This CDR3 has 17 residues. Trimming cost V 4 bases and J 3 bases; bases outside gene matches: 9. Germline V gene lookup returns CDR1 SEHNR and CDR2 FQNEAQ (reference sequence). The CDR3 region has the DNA TGTGCCAGCAGCTCCAACCGTGGACTAGCGGGAGACTACGAGCAGTACTTC. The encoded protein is CASSSNRGLAGDYEQYF.

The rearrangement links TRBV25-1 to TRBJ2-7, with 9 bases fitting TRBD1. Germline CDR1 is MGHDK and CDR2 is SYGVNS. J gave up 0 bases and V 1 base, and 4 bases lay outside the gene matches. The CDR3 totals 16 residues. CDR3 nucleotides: TGTGCCAGCAGTGAATTAGGACAGGGGAGCTCCTACGAGCAGTACTTC. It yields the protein CASSELGQGSSYEQYF.